A selection of T cell receptor beta chains follows, all from one sample in a study of T cells after yellow fever vaccination. A single record per CDR3 protein comes from TCRdb applying MiXCR to the 5' RACE reads. The sample records just over 250,000 distinct CDR3 sequences, roughly 5.6% being singletons. Sequenced material: CD4+ T cells sorted from PBMCs, taken on the day of the yellow fever booster vaccination. The receptors were gathered from a man aged 18 to 30 who received the YFV17D yellow fever vaccine. Each CDR3 is given with its conserved first and last residue. The D gene is left open where the match is weak. Clone size is given for some rows only: seen once, a few or many times, or a class if the clone is expanded.

>14|few|TRBV7-3|TRBJ2-2|-
CASSPPGRGGELFF
TGTGCCAGCAGCCCCCCCGGCCGGGGCGGGGAGCTGTTTTTT
>13|many|TRBV29-1|TRBJ1-4|-
CSAQGSTNEKLFF
TGCAGCGCTCAGGGGTCAACTAATGAAAAACTGTTTTTT
>14|-|TRBV2|TRBJ1-2|TRBD1
CASSRTGGNYGYTF
TGTGCCAGCAGTCGAACAGGGGGCAACTATGGCTACACCTTC
>15|-|TRBV2|TRBJ2-3|-
CASSEQGQGADTQYF
TGTGCCAGCAGTGAGCAGGGCCAGGGAGCAGATACGCAGTATTTT
>16|many|TRBV6-1|TRBJ2-3|-
CASSEPSASYTDTQYF
TGTGCCAGCAGTGAACCTAGCGCTTCTTACACAGATACGCAGTATTTT
>12|few|TRBV29-1|TRBJ2-5|TRBD1
CSVDRDGETQYF
TGCAGCGTGGACAGGGACGGGGAGACCCAGTACTTC
>13|few|TRBV10-2|TRBJ1-6|-
CASSEAVNSPLHF
TGCGCCAGCAGTGAGGCCGTCAATTCACCCCTCCACTTT
>12|-|TRBV2|TRBJ1-5|-
CASSPERQPQHF
TGTGCCAGCAGTCCGGAGAGGCAGCCCCAGCATTTT
>15|many|TRBV11-2|TRBJ1-6|TRBD1
CASSLADRDHSPLHF
TGTGCCAGCAGCTTAGCGGACAGGGATCACTCACCCCTCCACTTT
>15|few|TRBV7-6|TRBJ2-5|-
CASSLTYGGQETQYF
TGTGCCAGCAGCTTGACTTACGGGGGCCAAGAGACCCAGTACTTC